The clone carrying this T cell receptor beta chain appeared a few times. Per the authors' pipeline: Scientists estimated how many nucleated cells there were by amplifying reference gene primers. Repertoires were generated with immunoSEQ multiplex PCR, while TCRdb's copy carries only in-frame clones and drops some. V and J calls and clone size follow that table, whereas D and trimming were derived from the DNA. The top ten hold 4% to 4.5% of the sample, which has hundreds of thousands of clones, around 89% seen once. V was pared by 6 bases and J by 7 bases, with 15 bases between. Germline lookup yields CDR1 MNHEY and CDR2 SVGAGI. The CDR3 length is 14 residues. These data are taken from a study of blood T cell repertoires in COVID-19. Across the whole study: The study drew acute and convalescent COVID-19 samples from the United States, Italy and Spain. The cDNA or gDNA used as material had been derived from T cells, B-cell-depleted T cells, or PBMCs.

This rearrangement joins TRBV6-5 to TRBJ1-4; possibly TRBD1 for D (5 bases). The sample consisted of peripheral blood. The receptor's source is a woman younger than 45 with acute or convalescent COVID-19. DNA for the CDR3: TGTGCCAGCAGGGCCCCCGGGGGGGGTGAAAAACTGTTTTTT. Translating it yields CASRAPGGGEKLFF.